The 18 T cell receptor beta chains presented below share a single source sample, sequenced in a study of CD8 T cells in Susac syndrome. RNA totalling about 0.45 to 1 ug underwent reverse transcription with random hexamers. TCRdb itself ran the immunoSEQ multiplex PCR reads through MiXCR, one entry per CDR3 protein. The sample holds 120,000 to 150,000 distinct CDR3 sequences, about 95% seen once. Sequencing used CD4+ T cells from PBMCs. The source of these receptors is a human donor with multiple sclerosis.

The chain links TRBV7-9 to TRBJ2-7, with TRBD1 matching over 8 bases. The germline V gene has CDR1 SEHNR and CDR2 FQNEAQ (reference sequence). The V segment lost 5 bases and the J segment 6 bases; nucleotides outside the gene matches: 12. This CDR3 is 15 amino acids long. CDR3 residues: CASSRVQGAYSEQYF. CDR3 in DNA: TGTGCCAGCAGCCGAGTCCAGGGGGCGTATAGCGAGCAGTACTTC.

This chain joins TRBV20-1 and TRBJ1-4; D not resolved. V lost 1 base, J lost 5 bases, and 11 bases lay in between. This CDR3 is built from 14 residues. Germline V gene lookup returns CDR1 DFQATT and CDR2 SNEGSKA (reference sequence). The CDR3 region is CSARGGGPNEKLFF. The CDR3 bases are TGCAGTGCTAGAGGGGGAGGACCAAATGAAAAACTGTTTTTT.

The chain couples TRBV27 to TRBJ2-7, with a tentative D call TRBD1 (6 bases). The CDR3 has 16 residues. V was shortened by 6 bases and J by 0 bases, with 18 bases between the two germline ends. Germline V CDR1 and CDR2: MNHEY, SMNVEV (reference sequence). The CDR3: CASRPLTTGSSYEQYF. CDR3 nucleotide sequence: TGTGCCAGCAGGCCCCTAACCACAGGGAGCTCCTACGAGCAGTACTTC.

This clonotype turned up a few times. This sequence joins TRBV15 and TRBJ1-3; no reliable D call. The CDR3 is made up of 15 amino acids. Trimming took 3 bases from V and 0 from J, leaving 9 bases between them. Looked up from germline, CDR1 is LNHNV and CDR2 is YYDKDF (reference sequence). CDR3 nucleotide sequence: TGTGCCACCAGCAGGGACGGAGGCTCTGGAAACACCATATATTTT. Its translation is CATSRDGGSGNTIYF.

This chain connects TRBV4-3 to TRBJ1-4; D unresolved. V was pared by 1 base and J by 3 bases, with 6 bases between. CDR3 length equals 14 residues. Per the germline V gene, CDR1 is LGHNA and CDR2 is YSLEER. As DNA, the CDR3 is TGCGCCAGCAGCCAAGGACCGCCTAATGAAAAACTGTTTTTT. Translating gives CASSQGPPNEKLFF.

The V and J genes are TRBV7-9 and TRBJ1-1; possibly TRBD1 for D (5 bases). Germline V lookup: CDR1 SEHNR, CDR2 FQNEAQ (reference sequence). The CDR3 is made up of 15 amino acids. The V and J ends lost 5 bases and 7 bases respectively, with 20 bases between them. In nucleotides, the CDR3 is TGTGCCAGCAGCCCCCCAGGAGGGTGGGGCAGTGAAGCTTTCTTT. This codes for CASSPPGGWGSEAFF.

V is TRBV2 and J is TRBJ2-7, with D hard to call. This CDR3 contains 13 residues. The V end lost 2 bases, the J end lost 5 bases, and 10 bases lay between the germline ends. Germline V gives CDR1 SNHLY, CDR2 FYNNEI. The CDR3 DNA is TGTGCCAGCAGTGAATCTTGGTTCCACGAGCAGTACTTC. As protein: CASSESWFHEQYF.

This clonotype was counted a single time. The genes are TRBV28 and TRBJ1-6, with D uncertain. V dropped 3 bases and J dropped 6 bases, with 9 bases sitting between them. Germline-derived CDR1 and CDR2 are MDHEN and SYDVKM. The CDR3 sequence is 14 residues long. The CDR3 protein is CASSFPRFNSPLHF. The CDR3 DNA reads TGTGCCAGCAGTTTTCCCAGGTTTAATTCACCCCTCCACTTT.

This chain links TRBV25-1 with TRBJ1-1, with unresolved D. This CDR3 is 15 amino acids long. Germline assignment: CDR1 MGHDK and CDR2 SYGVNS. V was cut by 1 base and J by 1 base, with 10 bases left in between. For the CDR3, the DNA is TGTGCCAGCAGTGAATCTGACATAAGGAACACTGAAGCTTTCTTT. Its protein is CASSESDIRNTEAFF. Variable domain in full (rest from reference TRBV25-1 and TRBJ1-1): EADIYQTPRYLVIGTGKKITLECSQTMGHDKMYWYQQDPGMELHLIHYSYGVNSTEKGDLSSESTVSRIRTEHFPLTLESARPSHTSQYLCASSESDIRNTEAFFGQGTRLTVV.

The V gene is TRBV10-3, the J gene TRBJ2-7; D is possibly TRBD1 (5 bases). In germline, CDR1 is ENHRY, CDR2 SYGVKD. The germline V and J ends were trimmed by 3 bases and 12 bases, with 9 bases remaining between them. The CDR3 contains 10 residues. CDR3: CAISEQVVYF. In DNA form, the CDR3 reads TGTGCCATCAGTGAACAGGTGGTGTACTTC.

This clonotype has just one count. The CDR3 coding sequence is TGTGCCAGCAGAGCTAAGACTAGCGGGAGGGCCGAGCAGTACTTC. Translation: CASRAKTSGRAEQYF. This rearrangement joins TRBV2 to TRBJ2-7; 14 nucleotides align to TRBD2. Germline-derived CDR1 and CDR2 are SNHLY and FYNNEI. V lost 6 bases and J lost 6; bases outside the gene matches: 7. This CDR3 spans 15 amino acids.

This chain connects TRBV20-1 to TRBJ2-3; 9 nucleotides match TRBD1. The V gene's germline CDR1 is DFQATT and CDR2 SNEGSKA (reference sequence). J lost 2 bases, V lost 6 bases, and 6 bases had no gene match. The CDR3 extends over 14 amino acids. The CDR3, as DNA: TGCAGTGCGGAGGACAGGGGATCCACAGATACGCAGTATTTT. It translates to CSAEDRGSTDTQYF.

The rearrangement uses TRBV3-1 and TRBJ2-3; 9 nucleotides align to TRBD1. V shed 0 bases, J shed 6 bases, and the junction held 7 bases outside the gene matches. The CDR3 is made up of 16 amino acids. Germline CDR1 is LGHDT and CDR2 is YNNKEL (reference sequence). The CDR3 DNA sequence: TGTGCCAGCAGCCAAGAAAGGTACAGGGGGCTGGATACGCAGTATTTT. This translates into CASSQERYRGLDTQYF.

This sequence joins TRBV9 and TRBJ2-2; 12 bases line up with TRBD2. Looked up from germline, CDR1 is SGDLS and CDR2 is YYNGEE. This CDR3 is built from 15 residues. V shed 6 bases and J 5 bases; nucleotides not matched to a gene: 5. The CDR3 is CASKLAGGLTGELFF. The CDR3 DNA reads TGTGCCAGCAAGCTAGCGGGAGGGCTAACCGGGGAGCTGTTTTTT.

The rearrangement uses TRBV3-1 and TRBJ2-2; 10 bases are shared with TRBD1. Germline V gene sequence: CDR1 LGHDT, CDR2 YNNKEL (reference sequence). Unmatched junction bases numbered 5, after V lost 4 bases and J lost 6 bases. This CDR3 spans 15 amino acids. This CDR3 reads CASSPRTGGSGELFF. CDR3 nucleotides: TGTGCCAGCAGCCCTCGGACAGGGGGGTCCGGGGAGCTGTTTTTT.

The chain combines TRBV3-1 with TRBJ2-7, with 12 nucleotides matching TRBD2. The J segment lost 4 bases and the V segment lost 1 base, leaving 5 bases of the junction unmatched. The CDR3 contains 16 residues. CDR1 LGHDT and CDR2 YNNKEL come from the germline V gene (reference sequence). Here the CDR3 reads CASSQGLAGVSYEQYF. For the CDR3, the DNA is TGTGCCAGCAGCCAAGGACTAGCGGGAGTATCGTACGAGCAGTACTTC.

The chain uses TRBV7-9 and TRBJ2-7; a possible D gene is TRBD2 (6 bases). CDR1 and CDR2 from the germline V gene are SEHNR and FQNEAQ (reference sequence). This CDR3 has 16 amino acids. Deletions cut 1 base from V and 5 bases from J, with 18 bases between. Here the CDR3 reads CASSLDRGGVRHEQYF. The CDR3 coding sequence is TGTGCCAGCAGCTTAGATCGGGGCGGGGTGAGGCACGAGCAGTACTTC. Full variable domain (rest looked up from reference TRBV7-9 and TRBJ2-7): DTGVSQNPRHKITKRGQNVTFRCDPISEHNRLYWYRQTLGQGPEFLTYFQNEAQLEKSRLLSDRFSAERPKGSFSTLEIQRTEQGDSAMYLCASSLDRGGVRHEQYFGPGTRLTVT.

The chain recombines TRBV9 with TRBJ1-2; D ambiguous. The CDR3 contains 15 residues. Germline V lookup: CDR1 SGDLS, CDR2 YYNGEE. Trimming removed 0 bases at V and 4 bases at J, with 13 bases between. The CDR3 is CASSVANPGVYGYTF. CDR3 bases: TGTGCCAGCAGCGTAGCTAACCCTGGAGTCTATGGCTACACCTTC.